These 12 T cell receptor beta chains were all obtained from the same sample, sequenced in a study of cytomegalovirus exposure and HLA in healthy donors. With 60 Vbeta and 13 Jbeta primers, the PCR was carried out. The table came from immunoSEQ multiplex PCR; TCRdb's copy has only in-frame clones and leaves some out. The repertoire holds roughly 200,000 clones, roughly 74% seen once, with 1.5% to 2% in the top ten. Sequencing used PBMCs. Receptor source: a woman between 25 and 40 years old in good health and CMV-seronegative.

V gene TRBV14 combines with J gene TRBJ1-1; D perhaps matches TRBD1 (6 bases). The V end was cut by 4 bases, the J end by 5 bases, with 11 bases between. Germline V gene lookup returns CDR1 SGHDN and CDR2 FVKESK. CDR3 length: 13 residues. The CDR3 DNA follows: TGTGCCAGCAGCCCCAGGGGATGGACTGAAGCTTTCTTT. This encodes CASSPRGWTEAFF.

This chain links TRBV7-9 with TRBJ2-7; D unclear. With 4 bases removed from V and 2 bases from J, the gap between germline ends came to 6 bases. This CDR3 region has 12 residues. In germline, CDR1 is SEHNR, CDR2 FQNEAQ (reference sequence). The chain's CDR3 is CASSYSAYEQYF. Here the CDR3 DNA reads TGTGCCAGCAGCTACAGTGCCTACGAGCAGTACTTC.

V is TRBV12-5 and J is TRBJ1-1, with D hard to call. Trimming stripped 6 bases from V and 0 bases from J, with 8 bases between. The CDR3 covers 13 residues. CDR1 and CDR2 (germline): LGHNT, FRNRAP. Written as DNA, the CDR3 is TGTGCTAGTGGCTTAGTGGTGAACACTGAAGCTTTCTTT. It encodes CASGLVVNTEAFF.

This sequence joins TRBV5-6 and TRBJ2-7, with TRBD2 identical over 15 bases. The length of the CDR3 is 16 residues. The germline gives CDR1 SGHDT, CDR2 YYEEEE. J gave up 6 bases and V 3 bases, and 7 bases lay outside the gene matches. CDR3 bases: TGTGCCAGCAGCTCGGGACTAGCGGGAGGTACTTTCGAGCAGTACTTC. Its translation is CASSSGLAGGTFEQYF.

CDR3 amino acids: CASSQSIYPQHF. CDR3 DNA: TGTGCCAGCAGTCAAAGCATCTATCCCCAGCATTTT. This chain uses TRBV7-9 with TRBJ1-5; D not resolved. The V and J ends lost 6 bases and 10 bases respectively, with 13 bases between them. CDR1 and CDR2 (germline): SEHNR, FQNEAQ (reference sequence). The CDR3 loop spans 12 amino acids.

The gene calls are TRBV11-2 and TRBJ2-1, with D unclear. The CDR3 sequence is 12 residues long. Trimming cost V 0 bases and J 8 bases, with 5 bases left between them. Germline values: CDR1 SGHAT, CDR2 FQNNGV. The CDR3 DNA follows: TGTGCCAGCAGCTTAGATACGGATGAGCAGTTCTTC. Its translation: CASSLDTDEQFF.

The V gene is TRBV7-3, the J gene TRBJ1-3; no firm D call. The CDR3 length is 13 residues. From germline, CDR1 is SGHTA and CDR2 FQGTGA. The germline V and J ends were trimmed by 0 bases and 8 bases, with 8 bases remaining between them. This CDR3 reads CASSLTSSDTIYF. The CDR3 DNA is TGTGCCAGCAGCTTAACCTCTTCGGACACCATATATTTT. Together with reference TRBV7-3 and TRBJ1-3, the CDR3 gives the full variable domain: GAGVSQTPSNKVTEKGKYVELRCDPISGHTALYWYRQSLGQGPEFLIYFQGTGAADDSGLPNDRFFAVRPEGSVSTLKIQRTERGDSAVYLCASSLTSSDTIYFGEGSWLTVV.

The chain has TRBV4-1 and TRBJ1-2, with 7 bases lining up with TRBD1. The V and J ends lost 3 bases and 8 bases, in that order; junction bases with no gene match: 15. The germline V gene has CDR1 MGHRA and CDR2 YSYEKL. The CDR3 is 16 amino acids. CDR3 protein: CASSQPTTGSKGGYTF. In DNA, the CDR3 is TGCGCCAGCAGCCAGCCGACGACAGGGAGTAAGGGGGGCTACACCTTC.

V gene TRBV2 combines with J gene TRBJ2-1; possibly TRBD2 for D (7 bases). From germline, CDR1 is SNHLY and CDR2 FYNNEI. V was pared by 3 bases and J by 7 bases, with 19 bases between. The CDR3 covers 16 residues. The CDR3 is CASSDVGGPLDNEQFF. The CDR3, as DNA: TGTGCCAGCAGTGACGTCGGGGGGCCTTTGGATAATGAGCAGTTCTTC.

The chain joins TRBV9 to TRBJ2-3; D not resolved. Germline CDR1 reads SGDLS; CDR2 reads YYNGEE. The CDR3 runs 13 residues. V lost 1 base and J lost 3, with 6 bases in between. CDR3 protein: CASSVTRTDTQYF. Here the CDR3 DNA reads TGTGCCAGCAGCGTAACTCGGACAGATACGCAGTATTTT. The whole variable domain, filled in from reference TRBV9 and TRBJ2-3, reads DSGVTQTPKHLITATGQRVTLRCSPRSGDLSVYWYQQSLDQGLQFLIQYYNGEERAKGNILERFSAQQFPDLHSELNLSSLELGDSALYFCASSVTRTDTQYFGPGTRLTVL.

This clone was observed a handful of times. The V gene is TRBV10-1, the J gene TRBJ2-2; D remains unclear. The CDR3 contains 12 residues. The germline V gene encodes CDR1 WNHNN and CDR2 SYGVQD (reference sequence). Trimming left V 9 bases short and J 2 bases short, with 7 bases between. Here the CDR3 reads CASNGNTGELFF. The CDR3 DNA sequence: TGCGCCAGTAACGGTAACACCGGGGAGCTGTTTTTT.

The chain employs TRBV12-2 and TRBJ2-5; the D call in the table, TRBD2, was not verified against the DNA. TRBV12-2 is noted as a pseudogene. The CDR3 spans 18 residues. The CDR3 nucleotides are TGTGCAAGTCGCTCACAGGCGGGAGCGGCATTAGTAGGAGAGACCCAGTACTTC. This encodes CASRSQAGAALVGETQYF.